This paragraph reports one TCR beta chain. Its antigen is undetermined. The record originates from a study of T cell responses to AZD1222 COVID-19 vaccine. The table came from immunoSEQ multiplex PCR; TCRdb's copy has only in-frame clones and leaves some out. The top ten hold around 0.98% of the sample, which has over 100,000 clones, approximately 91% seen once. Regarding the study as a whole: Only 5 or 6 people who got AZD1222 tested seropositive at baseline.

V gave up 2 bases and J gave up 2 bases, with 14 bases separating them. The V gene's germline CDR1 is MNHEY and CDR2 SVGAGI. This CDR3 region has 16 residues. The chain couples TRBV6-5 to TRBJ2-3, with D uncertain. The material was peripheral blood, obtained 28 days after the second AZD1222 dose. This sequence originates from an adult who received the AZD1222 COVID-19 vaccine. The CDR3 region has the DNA TGTGCCAGCAGTTACAGTCCAGGAGAAACCACAGATACGCAGTATTTT. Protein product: CASSYSPGETTDTQYF.